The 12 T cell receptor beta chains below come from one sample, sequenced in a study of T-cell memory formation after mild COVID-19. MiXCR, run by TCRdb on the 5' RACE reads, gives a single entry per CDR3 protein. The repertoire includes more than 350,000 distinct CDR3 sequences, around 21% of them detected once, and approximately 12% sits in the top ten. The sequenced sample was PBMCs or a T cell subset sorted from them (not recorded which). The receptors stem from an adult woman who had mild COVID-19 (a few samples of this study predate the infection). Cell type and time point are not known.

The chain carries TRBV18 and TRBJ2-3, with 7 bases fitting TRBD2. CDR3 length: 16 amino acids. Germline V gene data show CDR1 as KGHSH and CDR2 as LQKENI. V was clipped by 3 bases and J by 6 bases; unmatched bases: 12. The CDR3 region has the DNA TGTGCCAGCTCACCGTCGGGGAGGGCGTACATTGATACGCAGTATTTT. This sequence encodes CASSPSGRAYIDTQYF.

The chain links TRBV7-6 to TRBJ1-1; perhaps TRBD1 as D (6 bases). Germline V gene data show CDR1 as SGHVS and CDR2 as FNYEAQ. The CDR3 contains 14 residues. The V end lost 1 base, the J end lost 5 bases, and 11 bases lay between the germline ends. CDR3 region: CASSLGPTGTEAFF. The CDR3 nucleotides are TGTGCCAGCAGCTTAGGACCCACAGGGACTGAAGCTTTCTTT.

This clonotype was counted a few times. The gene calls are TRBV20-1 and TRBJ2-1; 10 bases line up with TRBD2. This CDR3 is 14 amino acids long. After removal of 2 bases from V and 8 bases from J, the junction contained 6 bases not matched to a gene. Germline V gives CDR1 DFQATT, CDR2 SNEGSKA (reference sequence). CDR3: CSARPGTSEHEQFF. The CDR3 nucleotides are TGCAGTGCTAGACCCGGGACTAGCGAGCATGAGCAGTTCTTC.

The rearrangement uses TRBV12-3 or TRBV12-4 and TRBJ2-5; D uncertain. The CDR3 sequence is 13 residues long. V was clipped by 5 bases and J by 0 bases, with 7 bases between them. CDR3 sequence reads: CASSLSYQETQYF. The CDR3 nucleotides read TGTGCCAGCAGTCTATCGTACCAAGAGACCCAGTACTTC.

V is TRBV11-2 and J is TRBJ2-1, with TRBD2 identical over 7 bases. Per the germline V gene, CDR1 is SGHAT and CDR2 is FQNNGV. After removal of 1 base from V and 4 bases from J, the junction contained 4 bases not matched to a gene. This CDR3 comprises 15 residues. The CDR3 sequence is CASSLVGGVYNEQFF. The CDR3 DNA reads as TGTGCCAGCAGCTTAGTGGGGGGGGTATACAATGAGCAGTTCTTC.

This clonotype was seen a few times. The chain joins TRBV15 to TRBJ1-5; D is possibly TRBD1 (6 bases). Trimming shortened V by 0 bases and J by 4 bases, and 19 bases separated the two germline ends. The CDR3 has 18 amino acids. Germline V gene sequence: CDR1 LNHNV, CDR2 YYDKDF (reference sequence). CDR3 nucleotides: TGTGCCACCAGCAGAGATCGTGGGTGGGACACATTAAATCAGCCCCAGCATTTT. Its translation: CATSRDRGWDTLNQPQHF.

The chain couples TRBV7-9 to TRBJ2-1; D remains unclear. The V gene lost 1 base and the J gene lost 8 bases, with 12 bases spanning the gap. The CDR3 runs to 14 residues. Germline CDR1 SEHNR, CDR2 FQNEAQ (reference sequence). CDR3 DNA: TGTGCCAGCAGCTTAGGGGCTAGTTTCGATGAGCAGTTCTTC. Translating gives CASSLGASFDEQFF.

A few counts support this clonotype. The CDR3 bases are TGCGCCAGCAGCCCGGGACAATACTCCTACAATGAGCAGTTCTTC. Translated, it gives CASSPGQYSYNEQFF. The genes are TRBV5-1 and TRBJ2-1, with a possible D match to TRBD1 (6 bases). Trimming removed 4 bases at V and 0 bases at J, with 11 bases between. This CDR3 is 15 amino acids long. Germline V gene sequence: CDR1 SGHRS, CDR2 YFSETQ.

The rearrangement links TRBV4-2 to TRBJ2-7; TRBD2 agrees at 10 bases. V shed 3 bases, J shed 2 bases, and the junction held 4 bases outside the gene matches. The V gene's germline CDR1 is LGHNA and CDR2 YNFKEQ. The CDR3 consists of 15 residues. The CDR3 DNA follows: TGTGCCAGCAGCCAGGAGCGGGGGGGCCCCTACGAGCAGTACTTC. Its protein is CASSQERGGPYEQYF.

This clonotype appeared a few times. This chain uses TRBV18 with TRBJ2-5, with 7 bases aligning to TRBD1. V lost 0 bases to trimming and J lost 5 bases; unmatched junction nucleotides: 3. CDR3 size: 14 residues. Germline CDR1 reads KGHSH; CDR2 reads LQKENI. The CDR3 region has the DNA TGTGCCAGCTCACCACCGGACAGGCGGGAGACCCAGTACTTC. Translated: CASSPPDRRETQYF. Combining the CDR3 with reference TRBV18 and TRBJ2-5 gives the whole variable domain NAGVMQNPRHLVRRRGQEARLRCSPMKGHSHVYWYRQLPEEGLKFMVYLQKENIIDESGMPKERFSAEFPKEGPSILRIQQVVRGDSAAYFCASSPPDRRETQYFGPGTRLLVL.

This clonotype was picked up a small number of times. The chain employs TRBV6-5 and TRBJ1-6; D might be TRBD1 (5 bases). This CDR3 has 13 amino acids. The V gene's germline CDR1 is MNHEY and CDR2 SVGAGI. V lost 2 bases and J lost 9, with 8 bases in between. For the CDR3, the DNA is TGTGCCAGCAGTTACGATGGGGGTTCACCCCTCCACTTT. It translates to CASSYDGGSPLHF.

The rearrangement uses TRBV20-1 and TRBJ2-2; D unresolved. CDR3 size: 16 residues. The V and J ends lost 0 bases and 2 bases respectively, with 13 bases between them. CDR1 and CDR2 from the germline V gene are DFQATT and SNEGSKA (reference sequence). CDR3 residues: CSARDAQISNTGELFF. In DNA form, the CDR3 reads TGCAGTGCTAGAGATGCCCAAATATCTAACACCGGGGAGCTGTTTTTT.